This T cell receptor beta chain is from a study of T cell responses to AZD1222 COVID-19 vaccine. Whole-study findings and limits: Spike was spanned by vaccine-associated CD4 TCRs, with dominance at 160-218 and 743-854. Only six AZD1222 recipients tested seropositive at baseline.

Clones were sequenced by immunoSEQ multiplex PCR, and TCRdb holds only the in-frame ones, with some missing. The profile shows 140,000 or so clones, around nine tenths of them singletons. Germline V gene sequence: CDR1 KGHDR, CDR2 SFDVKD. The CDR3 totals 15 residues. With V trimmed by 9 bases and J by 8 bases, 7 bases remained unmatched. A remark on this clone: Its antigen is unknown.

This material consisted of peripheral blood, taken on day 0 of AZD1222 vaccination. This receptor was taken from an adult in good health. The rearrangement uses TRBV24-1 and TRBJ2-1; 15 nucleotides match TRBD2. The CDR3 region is CATGGTSGRKDEQFF. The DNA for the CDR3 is TGTGCCACCGGAGGGACTAGCGGGAGGAAAGATGAGCAGTTCTTC.